Listed below are T cell receptor beta chains from one sample, sequenced in a study of blood T cell repertoires in COVID-19. The data were produced by immunoSEQ multiplex PCR, yet TCRdb's version contains in-frame clones alone and is incomplete. The sample includes about 200,000 clones, about 90% of them seen just once. The source material was PBMCs or T cells enriched from blood (not recorded which). The receptors shown here come from a woman younger than 45 who had recovered from COVID-19. The CDR3 runs from the conserved cysteine through the conserved F or W. Fields, in order: clone size, D gene, CDR3 length, J gene, V gene, CDR3 DNA, CDR3 protein. A D gene is named only where the DNA matches it firmly. Only some rows state a clone size, as once, few, many or a class for expanded clones.

- - 17 TRBJ2-3 TRBV29-1 TGCAGCTTTGGGTTCCTTCCGGGGAACTCCAACACAGATACGCAGTATTTT CSFGFLPGNSNTDTQYF
- TRBD1 16 TRBJ2-1 TRBV24-1 TGTGCCACCAGTGGAACGGACAGGGGGCTCTACAATGAGCAGTTCTTC CATSGTDRGLYNEQFF
once TRBD1 14 TRBJ1-1 TRBV19 TGTGCCAGTAGTATAAGGACAGGGGCCACTGAAGCTTTCTTT CASSIRTGATEAFF
- - 13 TRBJ2-7 TRBV6-5 TGTGCCAGCAGTTTGAACCCTCCAGGCGAGCAGTACTTC CASSLNPPGEQYF
- - 14 TRBJ1-1 TRBV9 TGTGCCAGCAGCGTAGCTTTACAATACACTGAAGCTTTCTTT CASSVALQYTEAFF
- TRBD2 15 TRBJ2-1 TRBV11-3 TGTGCCAGCAGCCGGGACTACACGACCGGTAGTGAGCAGTTCTTC CASSRDYTTGSEQFF
few TRBD1 14 TRBJ1-2 TRBV7-8 TGTGCCAGCAGTGATCGACAGGGGGTCTATGGCTACACCTTC CASSDRQGVYGYTF
- TRBD1 11 TRBJ2-3 TRBV27 TGTGCCAGCAGGGCAGGGGGTACGCAGTATTTT CASRAGGTQYF
- - 15 TRBJ2-1 TRBV19 TGTGCCAGCAGTGGACGGGACAACTCCTACAATGAGCAGTTCTTC CASSGRDNSYNEQFF
once - 17 TRBJ2-7 TRBV5-1 TGCGCCAGCAGCTTGGGAGGGTCGGGGTTTTCGTCCTACGAGCAGTACTTC CASSLGGSGFSSYEQYF
- - 16 TRBJ1-2 TRBV7-2 TGTGCCAGCAGCGAAACCGGGACTGACCCTAACTATGGCTACACCTTC CASSETGTDPNYGYTF
- TRBD2 14 TRBJ2-3 TRBV9 TGTGCCAGCAGCACTAGCGGTGCCACAGATACGCAGTATTTT CASSTSGATDTQYF
once - 14 TRBJ1-5 TRBV27 TGTGCCAGCAGGGGAGGCGGTAGCAATCAGCCCCAGCATTTT CASRGGGSNQPQHF
- - 13 TRBJ1-5 TRBV12-5 TGTGCTACCTCGGACACGGCGCCTCAGCCCCAGCATTTT CATSDTAPQPQHF
- - 13 TRBJ1-1 TRBV24-1 TGTGCCACCAGCGTGGGGGGGAACACTGAAGCTTTCTTT CATSVGGNTEAFF
- - 15 TRBJ1-3 TRBV21-1 TGTGCCAGCAGCAAGAGAACAGGGTCGGGAAACACCATATATTTT CASSKRTGSGNTIYF
- TRBD1 14 TRBJ1-3 TRBV5-4 TGTGCCAGCAGCTGGGACAGCTCTGGAAACACCATATATTTT CASSWDSSGNTIYF
- TRBD1 17 TRBJ2-2 TRBV6-4 TGTGCCAGCAGTGACATGTGGACAGGGTCGAACACCGGGGAGCTGTTTTTT CASSDMWTGSNTGELFF
- TRBD1 15 TRBJ2-5 TRBV2 TGTGCCAGCAGTGAAGACAGGGGGCGCGCAGAGACCCAGTACTTC CASSEDRGRAETQYF
- - 15 TRBJ2-2 TRBV27 TGTGCCAGCAGTTTTCTGGGGGCGCACACCGGGGAGCTGTTTTTT CASSFLGAHTGELFF
few - 14 TRBJ1-6 TRBV15 TGTGCCACCAGCAGGGCAGGGAAAGCTTCACCCCTCCACTTT CATSRAGKASPLHF
- - 15 TRBJ1-5 TRBV21-1 TGTGCCAGCAGCAAAGATAACAATCACAATCAGCCCCAGCATTTT CASSKDNNHNQPQHF
- TRBD1 15 TRBJ1-4 TRBV7-2 TGTGCCAGCAGCTGGCGGACAGGTGTTAATGAAAAACTGTTTTTT CASSWRTGVNEKLFF
- TRBD2 15 TRBJ2-7 TRBV29-1 TGCAGCGCCGCCGGGACTAGCGGGAGGACATACGAGCAGTACTTC CSAAGTSGRTYEQYF
- TRBD1 15 TRBJ1-2 TRBV2 TGTGCCAGCAGGCCTCTACAGGGGGCACGTTATATGTACACCTTC CASRPLQGARYMYTF
- - 13 TRBJ2-1 TRBV6-5 TGTGCCAGCAGGACCGGGACCTACAATGAGCAGTTCTTC CASRTGTYNEQFF